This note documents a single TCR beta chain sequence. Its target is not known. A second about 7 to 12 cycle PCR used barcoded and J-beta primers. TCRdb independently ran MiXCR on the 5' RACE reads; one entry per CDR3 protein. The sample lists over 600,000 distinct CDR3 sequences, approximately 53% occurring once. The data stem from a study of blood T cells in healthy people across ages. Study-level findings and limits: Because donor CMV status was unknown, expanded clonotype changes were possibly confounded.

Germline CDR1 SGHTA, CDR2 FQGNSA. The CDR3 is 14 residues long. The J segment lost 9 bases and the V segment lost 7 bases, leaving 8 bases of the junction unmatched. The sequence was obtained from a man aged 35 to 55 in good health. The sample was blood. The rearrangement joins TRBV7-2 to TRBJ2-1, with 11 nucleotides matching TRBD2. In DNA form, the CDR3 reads TGTGCCAGCACCGTTAGCGGGAGGGCTGGTGAGCAGTTCTTC. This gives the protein CASTVSGRAGEQFF.